This TCR beta chain originates from a study of T cell responses to AZD1222 COVID-19 vaccine. At the level of the study: Second-dose recipients at about 4 or about 12 weeks were treated as one pooled group. Study-level points and caveats: Of spike-specific TCRs, nearly half reportedly target regions left unmutated in variants. Just five to seven AZD1222 recipients tested seropositive at baseline. Elevations in Spike-specific TCR breadth and depth followed administration of two AZD1222 doses.

Between the trimmed V and J ends, which lost 7 bases and 5 bases, there was a span of 26 bases. CDR3 length: 17 residues. CDR1 and CDR2 from the germline V gene are LNHDA and SQIVND (reference sequence). Assay used: immunoSEQ multiplex PCR; TCRdb lists only in-frame clones, some missing. The table records just under 90,000 clones, 88% of them present only once. A note on this clone: Its antigen is unidentified.

This sequence was found in an adult in good health. Sequencing used peripheral blood, obtained on day 0 of AZD1222 vaccination. The chain uses TRBV19 and TRBJ1-2; the D gene is possibly TRBD1 (6 bases). The DNA of the CDR3 is TGTGCCAGTACCCACCGGGGCCCGGGACATCTAACGTATGGCTACACCTTC. This sequence encodes CASTHRGPGHLTYGYTF.